This T cell receptor beta chain derives from a study of blood T cell repertoires in COVID-19. Across the study: PBMCs, B-cell-depleted T cells, or T cells provided the cDNA or gDNA that made up the material.

The study assigned cohorts using participant-reported clinical history. For recovered donors of Cohort 3, there were two negative PCRs, clearance, or symptom resolution. Only in-frame clones appear in the TCRdb table, and some are missing; sequencing was by immunoSEQ multiplex PCR. This table holds about 250,000 clones, roughly 88% found once. Sequencing input: PBMCs or T cells enriched from blood (not recorded which). The clonotype comes from a woman in her 30s who had recovered from COVID-19.

The CDR3 reads CASSRSGSTDTQYF. CDR3 nucleotide sequence: TGTGCCAGCTCACGTAGCGGGAGCACAGATACGCAGTATTTT. J is TRBJ2-3 and V is TRBV2; the match to TRBD2 covers 7 bases. The CDR3 runs to 14 residues. Trimming took 8 bases from V and 0 from J; bases not matched to a gene: 5. Per the germline V gene, CDR1 is SNHLY and CDR2 is FYNNEI.